This entry features one T cell receptor (beta chain) sequence. This clone's antigen is unknown. No clone much larger than this one lies a single base away; base qualities are absent. CDR1 and CDR2 are drawn from the germline V gene (reference sequence): LNHDA, SQIVND. The CDR3 covers 13 residues, taking in both the cysteine and the phenylalanine. The kept DNA is CDR3 alone, 39 bases in frame from the first base. V lost 4 bases and J lost 4 bases; the stretch between them is 8 bases long. The data originate from a study of cytomegalovirus exposure and HLA in healthy donors (dated 2017 in TCRdb). In terms of the full investigation: An earlier analysis of several hundred of the donors reported 276 Gb of sequence data and roughly 100 million unique TCR beta sequences from about 200 million T cells. An early release covering roughly 640 HLA-typed donors comprised roughly 300 gigabases of sequencing data and around 86 million unique TCR sequences. Of the roughly 390 genotyped donors, 75% to 85% were placed in the genetic ancestry cluster associated with self-reported Caucasian donors. The study aimed to test whether cataloging public T cell receptors could reveal signatures of past pathogen exposure. The T cell repertoires of 666 subjects were profiled by immunosequencing and related to cytomegalovirus serostatus. In addition to the first cohort of around 670 subjects, a separate validation cohort of 100 to 150 different subjects was used. To predict cytomegalovirus infection status, the study brought together high-throughput TCR immunosequencing, statistical association of individual TCRs with disease status, and machine learning. A later analysis re-analyzed previously published TCR beta repertoires from 600 to 850 donors and added high-resolution HLA genotyping to study TCR occurrence patterns. Rather than using new phenotypic data, the later analysis identified candidate immune exposures from TCR beta sequences and from how often those sequences occurred across donors. An earlier analysis of some 500 of the donors applied high-throughput TCR beta sequencing to assess whether each TCR beta V gene segment acted as functional or pseudogenic. Donor age, sex, ethnicity and CMV serostatus were compiled together with the repertoire data. A later genetic analysis took genome-wide SNP genotypes for about three fifths of the 666 donors and used that subset as a discovery cohort. All discovery cohort repertoires had been generated on a single sequencing platform. HLA typing included class I and class II loci at four-digit resolution. The number of typed donors differed by locus: about 620-640 for A, B, C, DRB1 and DQB1; 500 to 550 for DQA1; over 600 for DPA1; and approximately 450 for DPB1. Because of strong linkage in the cohort, a few DR-DQ haplotypes were treated as single units for association and clustering. On average, 235,054 unique TCR beta nucleotide sequences were sequenced per donor among a few hundred genotyped donors of the cohort, with around 19% of those sequences being non-productive.

Library prep was done by the immunoSEQ multiplex PCR assay. A mixture of 60 forward primers for TCR Vbeta segments and 13 reverse primers for TCR Jbeta segments was used in the multiplex PCR. The CDR3 region of rearranged TCR beta genes was amplified from genomic DNA with a multiplex PCR assay. The Illumina HiSeq System was used to sequence the amplified TCR beta libraries as 87-base-pair reads. On the authors' methods: A later analysis counted some 74 million unique TCR beta chains across the 666 repertoires, and around 12 million of these chains were shared by at least two donors. To remove PCR and sequencing errors, raw reads were error-corrected and collapsed into unique sequences using a nearest-neighbor algorithm that merged closely related sequences. V, D and J gene segments were assigned by aligning CDR3 sequences to IMGT reference sequences. For a sequence to be retained, at least a six-nucleotide match to both a V gene segment and a J gene segment was required. A rearrangement was called productive if the CDR3 had no stop codons and remained in frame with V and J, and every other rearrangement was called non-productive. CDR3 was defined by IMGT convention, running from the second conserved V-encoded cysteine to the conserved J-encoded phenylalanine. The earlier analysis of some 600 of the donors excluded sequences that lacked an unambiguous match to a single V gene segment. An earlier analysis of under 750 of the donors called V segments functional above 56.7% productive rearrangements and segregating when the between-donor standard deviation exceeded 5%. A statistical classification framework was built for diagnosing cytomegalovirus status from the catalog of TCR beta chain sequences. In a later analysis, V and J genes were assigned by comparing TCR nucleotide sequences against IMGT/GENE-DB human TR gene sequences. In a later analysis, CDR3 sequences and most-parsimonious VDJ recombination scenarios were assigned using the TCRdist pipeline. In a later analysis, each TCR beta chain was defined by its CDR3 amino acid sequence together with its V-gene family, and reads without a unique V-gene family were excluded. In a later analysis, several hundred highly shared, low-generation-probability nucleotide sequences were removed to address suspected cross-contamination and a sequencing artifact. In a later analysis, a clonal expansion index for each public chain was calculated from normalized within-repertoire ranks of inferred template counts. In a later analysis, generation probabilities were computed with a VDJ recombination model fitted to out-of-frame rearrangements, and the resulting probabilities were checked against IGoR. In a later analysis, hypergeometric tests were used to score TCR-TCR, TCR-HLA and TCR-CMV co-occurrence, with a repertoire-size bias correction applied to TCR pairs. In a later analysis, false discovery rates were estimated by permuting HLA or CMV assignments 20 times. In a later analysis, co-occurring TCRs were grouped using DBSCAN, with TCRdist sequence similarity added in when clustering inside HLA-allele-positive subsets. Co-occurrence clustering excluded repertoires with fewer than 30,000 or more than 120,000 public chains, plus five with anomalous nucleotide sharing. The table was pulled from immuneACCESS by TCRdb, which kept in-frame rearrangements only. Such tables lose some clones; where checked, under half of the loss comes from unresolved V genes, and the rest has no known cause. V, J and clone size reflect that table, while D and trimming were determined from the DNA. Present in this sample are 97,000 or so clones, about two thirds of which were seen just once. The ten largest clones add up to 2% to 3% of the sample.

The paper's findings and limits, for the study overall: In a later analysis, TCR association rates were found to vary across HLA loci, with the most associated TCRs seen for DRB1 alleles and the fewest for HLA-C alleles. Because HLA typing was unavailable for some donors at each locus, only the typed subset was used in association tests. The study listed approximately 150 TCR beta chains as associated with cytomegalovirus. Because the 87-base-pair reads could not distinguish some IMGT-functional V segments, including TRBV6-2 and TRBV6-3, those segments were excluded. According to a later genetic analysis, donors in an Asian-associated ancestry cluster had fewer N-insertions in productive TCRs than the approximately 650-donor mean. A group of highly shared sequence variants was considered likely to be a technical artifact of the sequencing pipeline. Cytomegalovirus status was reported to be diagnosed by the classifier with high specificity and sensitivity in both the original and validation cohorts. Roughly uniform sequencing depth across donors was assumed in presence/absence analyses, although this assumption may not hold. Assigning TCR associations to individual alleles was difficult when HLA alleles, especially DR and DQ, strongly co-occurred. Linkage disequilibrium might explain the correlated functional status among segregating V segments, but an unknown experimental factor could not be ruled out. A further reported finding was that TCR beta sequences accurately predicted the HLA-A and HLA-B alleles for most subjects in the first cohort. Most CMV-associated TCR beta chains appeared to be HLA-restricted in a later analysis, and the HLA associations seemed to be driven largely by CMV exposure. Most TCR sequences were observed very rarely across donors, whereas some public TCRs were present in many individuals. In a later genetic analysis, a missense DCLRE1C variant was associated with V-gene and J-gene trimming of TCR beta chains, and the association was replicated in an independent cohort. The authors suggested that the approach could potentially be generalized to other disease states and immunological phenotypes. In vitro tests confirmed that a few of the cytomegalovirus-associated TCR beta chains recognize cytomegalovirus antigens. The earlier analysis of approximately 590 of the donors excluded roughly 16 rarely observed V segments, including chromosome 9 orphons, because counts were too low. In a later analysis, HLA-associated TCR beta chains were found to be more clonally expanded and to have lower generation probabilities than equally common non-associated chains. A later analysis associated about 17,000 TCR beta sequences with specific HLA alleles at a false discovery rate of 0.05. Immune exposure information for the cohort was limited to CMV serostatus. An earlier analysis of around 540 of the donors showed that most TCR beta V segments appeared in productive rearrangements either about 87% or about 30% of the time, which broadly matched IMGT annotations. This cohort had only TCR beta chains sequenced, and the lack of alpha or paired-chain data limited which features could be detected. Several of the top co-occurrence clusters appeared to be linked to parvovirus B19, influenza, CMV and Epstein-Barr virus, according to a later analysis.

The cohort consisted of 666 healthy bone marrow donors. All cohort members were sampled while nominally healthy, although unrecorded immune exposures were likely present. The donor was CMV seronegative and belonged to the group of 352 seronegative cohort members. A peripheral blood sample was collected from each donor, and TCR beta sequencing was performed on peripheral blood mononuclear cells. Genomic DNA extraction from the blood cell samples was performed with the Qiagen DNeasy Blood Extraction Kit. The clonotype comes from a man over 45 in good health and CMV-seronegative. The sample consisted of PBMCs. The rearrangement joined TRBV19 to TRBJ1-5; perhaps TRBD1 is the D gene, with 5 bases matching. The CDR3 loop reads CASSNYRNQPQHF. The nucleotides are TGTGCCAGTAGTAATTACAGGAATCAGCCCCAGCATTTT.